A single sample is the source of the 9 T cell receptor beta chains below, sequenced in a study of shared clonotypes between healthy human individuals. The assay was immunoSEQ multiplex PCR, and TCRdb's table has in-frame clones only and misses some. The table includes around 750,000 clones, roughly 70% detected once. What was sequenced was memory CD4+ T cells sorted from blood. As for subset: CD45RA-negative fraction. These receptors came from a woman between 25 and 40 years old in good health.

In nucleotides, the CDR3 is TGTGCCAGCAGAGACAGGGGTCACACAGATACGCAGTATTTT. This sequence encodes CASRDRGHTDTQYF. The chain employs TRBV28 and TRBJ2-3; TRBD1 agrees at 8 bases. Trimming cost V 6 bases and J 2 bases; bases outside gene matches: 4. CDR1 and CDR2 from the germline V gene are MDHEN and SYDVKM. CDR3 length: 14 residues.

This clone was seen a single time. V and J are TRBV20-1 and TRBJ2-1, with a possible D match to TRBD2 (6 bases). Trimming left V 7 bases short and J 6 bases short, with 10 bases between. Germline V gene lookup returns CDR1 DFQATT and CDR2 SNEGSKA (reference sequence). The CDR3 spans 11 residues. The CDR3 protein is CSGLAFNEQFF. CDR3 DNA sequence: TGCAGTGGGCTAGCGTTCAATGAGCAGTTCTTC.

This clone was observed at least ten times. This chain connects TRBV4-2 to TRBJ2-3; weak D call: TRBD1 (5 bases). The CDR3 is 16 amino acids. Germline values: CDR1 LGHNA, CDR2 YNFKEQ. V shed 0 bases and J shed 1 base, with 11 bases lying between them. The CDR3 DNA reads as TGTGCCAGCAGCCAAGACACAGGCAGAGGCACAGATACGCAGTATTTT. Translating it yields CASSQDTGRGTDTQYF.

The chain combines TRBV9 with TRBJ1-6; D remains unclear. The CDR3 sequence is 13 residues long. Germline CDR1 SGDLS, CDR2 YYNGEE. Trimming stripped 0 bases from V and 7 bases from J, with 5 bases between. DNA of the CDR3: TGTGCCAGCAGCGTAGACCTGAATTCACCCCTCCACTTT. Translated: CASSVDLNSPLHF.

This chain uses TRBV30 with TRBJ1-5; no clear D gene. Germline loops: CDR1 GTSNPN, CDR2 SVGIG (reference sequence). The CDR3 runs to 15 residues. Trimming cost V 0 bases and J 4 bases, with 13 bases left between them. CDR3 sequence (DNA): TGTGCCTGGAGTGTAACCCCCCCGGAAAATCAGCCCCAGCATTTT. It is translated as CAWSVTPPENQPQHF.

CDR3 amino acids: CASSLVGQSNTGELFF. The CDR3 nucleotides are TGTGCCAGCAGCTTGGTGGGACAGAGTAACACCGGGGAGCTGTTTTTT. The chain uses TRBV11-2 and TRBJ2-2; 7 bases agree with TRBD1. Trimming at V came to 3 bases and at J to 2 bases, leaving 6 bases not matched to a gene. The CDR3 is made up of 16 amino acids. CDR1 is SGHAT and CDR2 is FQNNGV in the germline V gene.

The V call is TRBV6-1, the J call TRBJ1-3; D is perhaps TRBD1 (5 bases). The length of the CDR3 is 16 residues. Per the germline V gene, CDR1 is MNHNS and CDR2 is SASEGT. Trimming pared 4 bases from V and 0 bases from J, leaving 13 bases between. The CDR3 sequence: CASSVLSGVSGNTIYF. In DNA, the CDR3 is TGTGCCAGCAGTGTTTTATCGGGGGTCTCTGGAAACACCATATATTTT.

J is TRBJ2-1 and V is TRBV29-1, with 7 bases fitting TRBD2. The V gene's germline CDR1 is SQVTM and CDR2 ANQGSEA. J was trimmed by 0 bases and V by 6 bases; bases with no gene match: 5. This CDR3 spans 14 amino acids. The CDR3, as DNA: TGCAGCGTCTCAAGACTAGCCTCCTACAATGAGCAGTTCTTC. Its translation: CSVSRLASYNEQFF.

This clone was seen only a few times. The chain is built from TRBV18 and TRBJ2-7; 7 positions agree with TRBD2. Germline V lookup: CDR1 KGHSH, CDR2 LQKENI. The CDR3 totals 20 residues. After removal of 1 base from V and 4 bases from J, the junction contained 22 bases not matched to a gene. For the CDR3, the DNA is TGTGCCAGCTCACCACTGTACAGGAAAATTCAGCGGGAAGGACCTTACGAGCAGTACTTC. Translation gives CASSPLYRKIQREGPYEQYF.